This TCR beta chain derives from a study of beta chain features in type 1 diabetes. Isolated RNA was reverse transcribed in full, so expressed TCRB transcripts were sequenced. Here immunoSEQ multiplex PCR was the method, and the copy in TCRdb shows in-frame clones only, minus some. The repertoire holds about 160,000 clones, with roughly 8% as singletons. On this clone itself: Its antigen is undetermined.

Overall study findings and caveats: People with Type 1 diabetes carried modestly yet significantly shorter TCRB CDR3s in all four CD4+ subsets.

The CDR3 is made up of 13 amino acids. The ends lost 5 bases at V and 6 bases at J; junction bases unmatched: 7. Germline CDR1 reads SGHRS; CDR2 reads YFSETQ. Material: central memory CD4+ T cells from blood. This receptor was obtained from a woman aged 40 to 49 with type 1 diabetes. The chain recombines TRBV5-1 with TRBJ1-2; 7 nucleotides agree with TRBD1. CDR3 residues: CASRITGEDGYTF. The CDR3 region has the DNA TGCGCCAGCAGAATAACAGGGGAGGATGGCTACACCTTC.